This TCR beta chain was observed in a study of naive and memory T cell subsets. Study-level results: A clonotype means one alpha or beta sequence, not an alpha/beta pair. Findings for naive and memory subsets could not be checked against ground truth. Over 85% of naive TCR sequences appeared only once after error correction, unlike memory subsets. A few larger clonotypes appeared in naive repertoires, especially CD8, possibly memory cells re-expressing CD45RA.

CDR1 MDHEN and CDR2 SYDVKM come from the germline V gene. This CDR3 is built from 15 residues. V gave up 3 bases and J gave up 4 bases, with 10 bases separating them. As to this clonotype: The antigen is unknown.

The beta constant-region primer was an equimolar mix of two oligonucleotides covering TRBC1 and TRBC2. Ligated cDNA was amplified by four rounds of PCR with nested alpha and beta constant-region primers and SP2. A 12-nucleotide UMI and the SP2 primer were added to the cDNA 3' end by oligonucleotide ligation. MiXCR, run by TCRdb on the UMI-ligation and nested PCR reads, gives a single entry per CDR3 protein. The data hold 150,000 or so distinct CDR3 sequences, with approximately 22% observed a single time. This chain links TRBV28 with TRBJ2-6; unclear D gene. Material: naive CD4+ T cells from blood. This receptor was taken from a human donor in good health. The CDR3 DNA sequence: TGTGCCAGCAGTTTTACCAATCCGGGGGCCAACGTCCTGACTTTC. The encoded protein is CASSFTNPGANVLTF.